The 10 T cell receptor beta chains listed next were all sequenced from one sample in a study of blood T cells in healthy people across ages. The second PCR ran roughly 7 to 11 cycles with a sample-barcoded 5' primer and J-beta primers. Each CDR3 protein is one row after TCRdb ran MiXCR on the 5' RACE reads. The data contain about 780,000 distinct CDR3 sequences, less than 60% of them singletons. Sequences were obtained from blood. The receptor source for this set is a man older than 75 in good health.

This chain joins TRBV5-6 and TRBJ2-4, with TRBD1 as a possible D gene (6 bases). This CDR3 has 16 residues. The V end was cut by 5 bases, the J end by 0 bases, with 15 bases between. CDR1 and CDR2 (germline): SGHDT, YYEEEE. The CDR3 sequence: CASSWGRQLAKNIQYF. CDR3 nucleotides: TGTGCCAGCAGTTGGGGGCGACAACTAGCCAAAAACATTCAGTACTTC.

The table lists this clonotype with a few counts. V and J are TRBV12-3 or TRBV12-4 and TRBJ2-4; TRBD1 is a possible D gene (6 bases). The J call could be wrong; TRBJ2-7 is a better fit for the DNA end. The CDR3 runs 12 residues. The CDR3: CASCVQGAEQYF. The CDR3 DNA is TGTGCCAGCTGTGTACAGGGTGCCGAGCAGTACTTC.

The sample holds one count of this clonotype. The CDR3 sequence is CASSPRLLAITDTQYF. Written as DNA, the CDR3 is TGTGCCAGCAGTCCCCGCCTACTAGCTATCACAGATACGCAGTATTTT. The chain couples TRBV12-3 or TRBV12-4 to TRBJ2-3; perhaps TRBD2 as D (6 bases). The CDR3 extends over 16 amino acids. The V end lost 5 bases, the J end lost 2 bases, and 17 bases lay between the germline ends.

As concerns this clonotype: A junction boundary mismatches the germline segment, possibly from a read error. This chain joins TRBV12-3 or TRBV12-4 and TRBJ2-4; 8 bases agree with TRBD2. This CDR3 contains 14 residues. For the CDR3, the DNA is TGTGCCAGCAGGTTAGCGGGGAAGCAGAGCGGGCAGTACTTC. It yields the protein CASRLAGKQSGQYF.

This clonotype was observed once. The V gene is TRBV2, the J gene TRBJ2-1; D is unclear. Germline CDR1 reads SNHLY; CDR2 reads FYNNEI. The CDR3 totals 14 residues. Trimming took off 1 base at V and 4 bases at J, with 8 bases between the two ends. The CDR3: CASSEVGTYNEQFF. The CDR3 bases are TGTGCCAGCAGTGAAGTAGGCACTTACAATGAGCAGTTCTTC.

The chain employs TRBV7-3 and TRBJ1-5; D possibly corresponds to TRBD1 (5 bases). V lost 5 bases to trimming and J lost 3 bases, with 8 bases between them. The germline gives CDR1 SGHTA, CDR2 FQGTGA. The CDR3 is made up of 13 amino acids. The CDR3 reads CASSKGPNQPQHF. CDR3 coding DNA: TGTGCCAGCAGCAAGGGGCCCAATCAGCCCCAGCATTTT.

The count of this clonotype is one. The chain couples TRBV6-1 to TRBJ2-1, with 13 bases fitting TRBD2. The CDR3 sequence is 16 residues long. CDR1 is MNHNS and CDR2 is SASEGT in the germline V gene. J lost 6 bases, V lost 5 bases, and 7 bases had no gene match. CDR3: CASSQPGLAGINEQFF. CDR3 sequence (DNA): TGTGCCAGCAGTCAACCGGGACTAGCGGGGATCAATGAGCAGTTCTTC.

The chain joins TRBV5-1 to TRBJ2-1; D is possibly TRBD1 (7 bases). The CDR3 runs 15 residues. The ends were cut back, 4 bases at V and 8 bases at J, with 19 bases in the middle. CDR1 is SGHRS, CDR2 YFSETQ, per germline. The CDR3 protein is CASSRDRARGDEQFF. DNA of the CDR3: TGCGCCAGCAGCCGTGACAGGGCGAGGGGGGATGAGCAGTTCTTC. Full variable domain (missing parts from reference TRBV5-1 and TRBJ2-1): KAGVTQTPRYLIKTRGQQVTLSCSPISGHRSVSWYQQTPGQGLQFLFEYFSETQRNKGNFPGRFSGRQFSNSRSEMNVSTLELGDSALYLCASSRDRARGDEQFFGPGTRLTVL.

A note on this clonotype: A junction end diverges from the germline sequence, so it may reflect a read error. The chain combines TRBV5-6 with TRBJ2-1, with a tentative D call TRBD1 (5 bases). The CDR3 spans 15 residues. The V gene's germline CDR1 is SGHDT and CDR2 YYEEEE. CDR3 DNA: TGTGCCAGCAGTGGGGTGGGCAGGGTTTACAATGAGGAGTTCTTC. The encoded protein is CASSGVGRVYNEEFF.

This clonotype was seen many times. The genes are TRBV12-3 or TRBV12-4 and TRBJ2-5; D could derive from TRBD1 or TRBD2 (5 bases each). The V gene lost 6 bases and the J gene lost 0 bases, with 8 bases spanning the gap. This CDR3 contains 13 residues. DNA of the CDR3: TGTGCCAGCAGCCGGGGACACCAAGAGACCCAGTACTTC. It specifies CASSRGHQETQYF.